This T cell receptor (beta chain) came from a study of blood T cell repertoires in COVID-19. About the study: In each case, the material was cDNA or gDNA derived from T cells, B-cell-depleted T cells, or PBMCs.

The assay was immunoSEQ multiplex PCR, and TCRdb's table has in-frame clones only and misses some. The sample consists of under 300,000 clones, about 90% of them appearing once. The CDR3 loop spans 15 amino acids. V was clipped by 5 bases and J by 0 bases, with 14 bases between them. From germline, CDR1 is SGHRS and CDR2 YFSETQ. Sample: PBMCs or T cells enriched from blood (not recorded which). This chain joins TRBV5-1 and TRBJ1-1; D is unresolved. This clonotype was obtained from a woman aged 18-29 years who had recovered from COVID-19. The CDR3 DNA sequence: TGCGCCAGCAGGTCTGGTCAGCGGTTGAACACTGAAGCTTTCTTT. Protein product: CASRSGQRLNTEAFF.